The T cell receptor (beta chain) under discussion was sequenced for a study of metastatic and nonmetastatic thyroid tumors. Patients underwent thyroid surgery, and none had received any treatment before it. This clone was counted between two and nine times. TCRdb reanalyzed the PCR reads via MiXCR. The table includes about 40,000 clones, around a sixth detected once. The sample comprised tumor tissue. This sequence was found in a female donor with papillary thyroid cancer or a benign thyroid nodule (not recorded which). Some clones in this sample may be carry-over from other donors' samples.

The CDR3 nucleotides are TGTGCCAGCAGTTTCCAGATCGGGACAGGCCTTGGGGATACGCAGTATTTT. It codes for CASSFQIGTGLGDTQYF. V gene TRBV12-3 or TRBV12-4 combines with J gene TRBJ2-3; 8 nucleotides align to TRBD1. This CDR3 region has 17 residues. V was clipped by 3 bases and J by 6 bases; unmatched bases: 14.